Each of the 12 T cell receptor beta chains below was sequenced from the same sample in a study of T cells in Graves' hyperthyroidism and ophthalmopathy. Amplification of TCR beta CDR3 regions used RNA as the template. The HTBI set primed first-round TCR CDR3 RT-PCR. MiXCR, applied by TCRdb to the multiplex PCR reads, yields one record per CDR3 protein. The repertoire has 450,000 to 700,000 distinct CDR3 sequences, around 46% of them found once; the top ten carry roughly 19%. The sample comprised peripheral blood or thyroid tissue (not recorded which). Source of these receptors: an adult woman with Graves' disease, either hyperthyroidism or ophthalmopathy (not recorded which).

The chain links TRBV20-1 to TRBJ2-7, with 8 positions matching TRBD2. CDR3 length equals 13 residues. Germline V gene sequence: CDR1 DFQATT, CDR2 SNEGSKA (reference sequence). CDR3 in DNA: TGCAGAAGAGGCGGGAGGACTATTTACGAGCAGTACTTC. Translated: CRRGGRTIYEQYF.

This clonotype turned up a few times. J is TRBJ2-7 and V is TRBV27; 8 bases are shared with TRBD1. CDR1 and CDR2 from the germline V gene are MNHEY and SMNVEV (reference sequence). The CDR3 covers 16 residues. After removal of 5 bases from V and 3 bases from J, the junction contained 12 bases not matched to a gene. CDR3 residues: CASSPPLDRGGYEQYF. The CDR3 DNA is TGTGCCAGCAGTCCACCCCTCGACAGGGGTGGCTACGAGCAGTACTTC.

In its sample, this clonotype was seen a few times. In DNA, the CDR3 is TGTGCCACCAGTGACACTTTGTCGGGATATGGCTACACCTTC. Translated: CATSDTLSGYGYTF. The chain links TRBV24-1 to TRBJ1-2; the D is unclear. Looked up from germline, CDR1 is KGHDR and CDR2 is SFDVKD. The CDR3 length is 14 residues. Trimming cost V 4 bases and J 5 bases, with 13 bases left between them.

This clonotype was counted many times. The V and J genes are TRBV9 and TRBJ1-5; tentatively, D is TRBD1 (6 bases). CDR1 and CDR2 from the germline V gene are SGDLS and YYNGEE. Trimming shortened V by 4 bases and J by 0 bases, and 11 bases separated the two germline ends. The CDR3 length is 15 residues. The CDR3 spells CASSPGQHSNQPQHF. CDR3 coding DNA: TGTGCCAGCAGCCCGGGACAACATAGCAATCAGCCCCAGCATTTT.

This clonotype was counted many times. In nucleotides, the CDR3 is TGCAGTGCTTGGACAGGGGGCGGCACTGAAGCTTTCTTT. It specifies CSAWTGGGTEAFF. V usage is TRBV20-1 and J usage is TRBJ1-1; TRBD1 aligns across 11 bases. There are 13 residues in the CDR3. Germline lookup yields CDR1 DFQATT and CDR2 SNEGSKA (reference sequence). J lost 4 bases, V lost 5 bases, and 3 bases had no gene match.

Points on this clonotype: Because it lacks the conserved phenylalanine or tryptophan at the end, this CDR3 is likely a read error. The chain links TRBV24-1 to TRBJ1-6; weak D call: TRBD1 (6 bases). The CDR3 is 12 residues long. V lost 8 bases and J lost 11, with 12 bases in between. The germline V gene has CDR1 KGHDR and CDR2 SFDVKD. DNA for the CDR3: TGTGCCACCACCAGAGGGGGGACACCCCTCCACCTT. This codes for CATTRGGTPLHL.

This clonotype was seen repeatedly, ten times or more. The genes are TRBV7-3 and TRBJ2-2; unclear D gene. The CDR3 runs 13 residues. Germline CDR1 reads SGHTA; CDR2 reads FQGTGA. The V end was cut by 1 base, the J end by 8 bases, with 8 bases between. The CDR3 DNA reads TGTGCCAGCAGCTTAAGACGAGGAGGGGAGCTGTTTTTT. Its translation: CASSLRRGGELFF.

This clonotype has ten or more counts. The chain uses TRBV12-3 or TRBV12-4 and TRBJ2-2, with TRBD2 matching 9 bases. J lost 5 bases, V lost 7 bases, and 8 bases had no gene match. The CDR3 is 15 amino acids. In DNA form, the CDR3 reads TGTGCCAGCACCTCAATAGCGGGAGAGACCGGGGAGCTGTTTTTT. Protein: CASTSIAGETGELFF.

This clonotype was observed many times. This chain uses TRBV2 with TRBJ1-5; a possible D gene is TRBD1 (6 bases). The CDR3 contains 14 residues. Germline loops: CDR1 SNHLY, CDR2 FYNNEI. V lost 7 bases and J lost 9, with 19 bases in between. This chain's CDR3 is CASKDSSLGGPQHF. CDR3 DNA: TGTGCCAGCAAGGACAGCTCCCTAGGGGGGCCCCAGCATTTT.

This clonotype was seen many times. Written as DNA, the CDR3 is TGTGCCAGCAGCCAAGGCTGGGGTGGCGAGGACAAACTGTTTTTT. This sequence encodes CASSQGWGGEDKLFF. The chain carries TRBV3-1 and TRBJ1-4, with D uncertain. CDR1 and CDR2 from the germline V gene are LGHDT and YNNKEL (reference sequence). The CDR3 is made up of 15 amino acids. The V and J ends lost 1 base and 11 bases respectively, with 17 bases between them.

V is TRBV15 and J is TRBJ1-4; D may be TRBD1 (5 bases). CDR1 is LNHNV, CDR2 YYDKDF, per germline (reference sequence). This CDR3 has 16 residues. Trimming left V 1 base short and J 8 bases short, with 17 bases between. The chain's CDR3 is CATSRAPPAGREKLFF. The CDR3 DNA follows: TGTGCCACCAGCAGAGCCCCCCCAGCAGGGAGGGAAAAACTGTTTTTT.

This clonotype was recorded many times. The chain couples TRBV10-3 to TRBJ2-5; 9 nucleotides match TRBD2. The CDR3 has 17 residues. Germline loops: CDR1 ENHRY, CDR2 SYGVKD. V lost 0 bases, J lost 4 bases, and 9 bases stayed unmatched. The CDR3 region is CAISESTIAGVVETQYF. The CDR3 DNA is TGTGCCATCAGTGAGTCGACAATAGCGGGAGTGGTAGAGACCCAGTACTTC.